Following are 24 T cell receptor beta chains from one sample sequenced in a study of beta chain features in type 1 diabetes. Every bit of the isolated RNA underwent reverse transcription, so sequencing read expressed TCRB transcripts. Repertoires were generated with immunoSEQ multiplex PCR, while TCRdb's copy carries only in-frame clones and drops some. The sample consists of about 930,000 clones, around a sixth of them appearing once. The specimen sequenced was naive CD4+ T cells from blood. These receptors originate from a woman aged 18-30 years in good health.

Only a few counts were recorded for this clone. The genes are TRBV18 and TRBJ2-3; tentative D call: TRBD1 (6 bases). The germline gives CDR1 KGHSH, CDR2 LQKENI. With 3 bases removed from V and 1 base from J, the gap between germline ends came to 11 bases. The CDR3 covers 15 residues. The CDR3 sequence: CASSPWDTGTDTQYF. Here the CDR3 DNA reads TGTGCCAGCTCACCCTGGGACACAGGCACAGATACGCAGTATTTT.

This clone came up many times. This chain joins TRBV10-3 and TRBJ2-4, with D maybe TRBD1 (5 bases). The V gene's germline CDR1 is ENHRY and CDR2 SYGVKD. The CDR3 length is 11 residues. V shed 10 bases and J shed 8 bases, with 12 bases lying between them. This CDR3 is CATQGTDIQYF. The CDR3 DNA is TGTGCCACCCAGGGCACTGACATTCAGTACTTC.

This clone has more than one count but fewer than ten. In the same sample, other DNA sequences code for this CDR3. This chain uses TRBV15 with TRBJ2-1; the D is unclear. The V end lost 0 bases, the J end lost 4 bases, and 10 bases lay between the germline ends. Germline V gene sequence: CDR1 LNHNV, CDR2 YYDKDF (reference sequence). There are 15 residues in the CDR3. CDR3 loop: CATSRDSGEYNEQFF. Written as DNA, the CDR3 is TGTGCCACCAGCAGAGATAGTGGGGAATACAATGAGCAGTTCTTC. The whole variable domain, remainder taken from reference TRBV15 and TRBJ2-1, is DAMVIQNPRYQVTQFGKPVTLSCSQTLNHNVMYWYQQKSSQAPKLLFHYYDKDFNNEADTPDNFQSRRPNTSFCFLDIRSPGLGDTAMYLCATSRDSGEYNEQFFGPGTRLTVL.

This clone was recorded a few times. The CDR3 DNA follows: TGTGCCACCAGCAGGACTAGAGAGGTCAATGAGCAGTTCTTC. Amino acids: CATSRTREVNEQFF. V usage is TRBV15 and J usage is TRBJ2-1; D possibly corresponds to TRBD2 (6 bases). The CDR3 consists of 14 residues. CDR1 and CDR2 from the germline V gene are LNHNV and YYDKDF (reference sequence). V was clipped by 3 bases and J by 6 bases, with 12 bases between them.

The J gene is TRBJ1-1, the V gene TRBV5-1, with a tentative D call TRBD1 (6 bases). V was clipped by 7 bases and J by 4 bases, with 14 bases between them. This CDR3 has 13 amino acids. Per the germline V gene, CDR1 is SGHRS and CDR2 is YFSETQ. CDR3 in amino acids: CASSQKGGTEAFF. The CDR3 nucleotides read TGCGCCAGCTCACAGAAAGGGGGCACTGAAGCTTTCTTT.

CDR3 sequence reads: CASSGWRAIHEQYF. In DNA form, the CDR3 reads TGTGCCAGCAGTGGCTGGCGAGCGATCCACGAGCAGTACTTC. V gene TRBV6-5 combines with J gene TRBJ2-7; D call uncertain. The V end lost 5 bases, the J end lost 5 bases, and 16 bases lay between the germline ends. This CDR3 is 14 amino acids long. Germline CDR1 MNHEY, CDR2 SVGAGI.

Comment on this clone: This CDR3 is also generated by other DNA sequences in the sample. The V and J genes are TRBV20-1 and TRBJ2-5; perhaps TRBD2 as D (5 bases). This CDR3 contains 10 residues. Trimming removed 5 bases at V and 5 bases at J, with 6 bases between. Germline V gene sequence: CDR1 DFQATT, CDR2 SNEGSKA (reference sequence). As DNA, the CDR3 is TGCAGTGCTTGGGAGGAGACCCAGTACTTC. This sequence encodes CSAWEETQYF.

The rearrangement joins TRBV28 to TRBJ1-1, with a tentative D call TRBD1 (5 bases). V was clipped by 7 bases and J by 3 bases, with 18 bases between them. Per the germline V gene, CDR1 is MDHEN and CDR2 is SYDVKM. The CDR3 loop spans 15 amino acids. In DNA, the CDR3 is TGTGCCAGCAAAGTGGGATTCGGGGGGTACACTGAAGCTTTCTTT. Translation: CASKVGFGGYTEAFF. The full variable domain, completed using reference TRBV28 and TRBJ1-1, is DVKVTQSSRYLVKRTGEKVFLECVQDMDHENMFWYRQDPGLGLRLIYFSYDVKMKEKGDIPEGYSVSREKKERFSLILESASTNQTSMYLCASKVGFGGYTEAFFGQGTRLTVV.

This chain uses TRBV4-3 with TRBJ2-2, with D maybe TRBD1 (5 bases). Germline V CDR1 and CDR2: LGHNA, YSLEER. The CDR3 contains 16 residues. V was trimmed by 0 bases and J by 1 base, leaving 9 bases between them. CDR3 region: CASSQDPGRNTGELFF. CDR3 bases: TGCGCCAGCAGCCAAGATCCAGGGCGGAACACCGGGGAGCTGTTTTTT.

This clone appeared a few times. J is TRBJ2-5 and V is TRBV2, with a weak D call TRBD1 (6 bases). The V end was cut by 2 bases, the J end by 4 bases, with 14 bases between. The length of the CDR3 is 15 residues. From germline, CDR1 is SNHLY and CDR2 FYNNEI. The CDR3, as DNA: TGTGCCAGCAGTGAACGAGGGACACGGGGAGAGACCCAGTACTTC. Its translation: CASSERGTRGETQYF.

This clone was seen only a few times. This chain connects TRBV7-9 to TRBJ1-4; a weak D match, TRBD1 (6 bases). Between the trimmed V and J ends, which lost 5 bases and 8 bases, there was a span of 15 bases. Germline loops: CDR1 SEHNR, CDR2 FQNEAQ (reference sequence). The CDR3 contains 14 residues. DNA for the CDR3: TGTGCCAGCAGCCCACCAGGGGTAGGAGAAAAACTGTTTTTT. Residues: CASSPPGVGEKLFF.

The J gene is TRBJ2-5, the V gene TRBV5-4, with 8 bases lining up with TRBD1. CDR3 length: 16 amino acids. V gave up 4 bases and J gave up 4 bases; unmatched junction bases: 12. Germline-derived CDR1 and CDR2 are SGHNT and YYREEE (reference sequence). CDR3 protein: CASSRGQGGVLETQYF. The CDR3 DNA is TGTGCCAGCAGCAGAGGACAGGGTGGTGTGTTAGAGACCCAGTACTTC.

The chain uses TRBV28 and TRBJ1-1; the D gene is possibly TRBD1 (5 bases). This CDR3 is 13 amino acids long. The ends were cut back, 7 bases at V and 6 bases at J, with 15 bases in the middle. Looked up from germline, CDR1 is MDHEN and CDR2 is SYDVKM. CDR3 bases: TGTGCCAGCAACGGGGGTGTAGTAGCTGAAGCTTTCTTT. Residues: CASNGGVVAEAFF.

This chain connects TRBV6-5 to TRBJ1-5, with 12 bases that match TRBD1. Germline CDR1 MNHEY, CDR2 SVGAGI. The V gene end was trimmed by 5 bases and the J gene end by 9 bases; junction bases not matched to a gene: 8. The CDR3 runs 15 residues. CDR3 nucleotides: TGTGCCAGCAGTCCCGGGACAGGGGGCTTAAGGCCCCAGCATTTT. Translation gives CASSPGTGGLRPQHF.

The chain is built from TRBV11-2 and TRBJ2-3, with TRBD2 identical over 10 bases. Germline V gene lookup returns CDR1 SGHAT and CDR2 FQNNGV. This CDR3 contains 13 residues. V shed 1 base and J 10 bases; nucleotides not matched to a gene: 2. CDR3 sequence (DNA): TGTGCCAGCAGCTTAGCTAGCGGGAGTCCGCAGTATTTT. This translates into CASSLASGSPQYF.

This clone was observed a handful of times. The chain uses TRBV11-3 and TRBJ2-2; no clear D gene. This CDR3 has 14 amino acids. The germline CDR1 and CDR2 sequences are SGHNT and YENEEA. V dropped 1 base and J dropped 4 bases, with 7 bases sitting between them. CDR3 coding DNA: TGTGCCAGCAGCTTAGCGGCACTCACCGGGGAGCTGTTTTTT. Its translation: CASSLAALTGELFF. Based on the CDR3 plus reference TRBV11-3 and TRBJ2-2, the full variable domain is EAGVVQSPRYKIIEKKQPVAFWCNPISGHNTLYWYLQNLGQGPELLIRYENEEAVDDSQLPKDRFSAERLKGVDSTLKIQPAELGDSAVYLCASSLAALTGELFFGEGSRLTVL.

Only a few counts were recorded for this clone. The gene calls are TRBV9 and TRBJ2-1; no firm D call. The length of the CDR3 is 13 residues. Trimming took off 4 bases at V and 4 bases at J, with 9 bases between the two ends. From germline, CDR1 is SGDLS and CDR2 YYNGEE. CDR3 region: CASSYGSYNEQFF. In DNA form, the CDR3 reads TGTGCCAGCAGCTATGGATCTTACAATGAGCAGTTCTTC.

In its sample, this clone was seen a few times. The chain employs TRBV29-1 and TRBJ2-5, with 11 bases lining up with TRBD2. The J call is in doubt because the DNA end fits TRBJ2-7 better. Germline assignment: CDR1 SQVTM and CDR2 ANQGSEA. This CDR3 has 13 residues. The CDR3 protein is CSVLAGGTYEQYF. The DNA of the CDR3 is TGCAGCGTCCTAGCGGGAGGAACCTACGAGCAGTACTTC.

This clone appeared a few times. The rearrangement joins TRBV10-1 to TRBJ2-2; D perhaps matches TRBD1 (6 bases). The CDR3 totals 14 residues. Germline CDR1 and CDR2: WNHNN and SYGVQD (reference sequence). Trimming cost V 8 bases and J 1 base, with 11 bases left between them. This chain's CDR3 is CASAGTKNTGELFF. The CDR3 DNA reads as TGCGCCAGCGCCGGGACAAAGAACACCGGGGAGCTGTTTTTT.

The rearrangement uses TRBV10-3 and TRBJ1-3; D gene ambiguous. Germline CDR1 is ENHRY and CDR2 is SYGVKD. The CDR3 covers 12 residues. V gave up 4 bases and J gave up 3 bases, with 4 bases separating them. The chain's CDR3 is CAISVGGNTIYF. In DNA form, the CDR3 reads TGTGCCATCAGTGTGGGTGGAAACACCATATATTTT.

CDR3 nucleotide sequence: TGCGCCAGCAGAAGTAGGGAAACAGAAAAACTGTTTTTT. Amino acids: CASRSRETEKLFF. This rearrangement joins TRBV5-1 to TRBJ1-4; D not resolved. V lost 5 bases and J lost 8, with 13 bases in between. From germline, CDR1 is SGHRS and CDR2 YFSETQ. CDR3 size: 13 residues.

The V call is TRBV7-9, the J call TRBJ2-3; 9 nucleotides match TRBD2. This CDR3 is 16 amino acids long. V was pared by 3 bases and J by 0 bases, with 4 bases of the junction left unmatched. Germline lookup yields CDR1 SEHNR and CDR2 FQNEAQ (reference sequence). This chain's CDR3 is CASSFRLAESTDTQYF. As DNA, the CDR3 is TGTGCCAGCAGCTTCCGACTAGCGGAAAGCACAGATACGCAGTATTTT. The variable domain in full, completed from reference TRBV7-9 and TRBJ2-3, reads DTGVSQNPRHKITKRGQNVTFRCDPISEHNRLYWYRQTLGQGPEFLTYFQNEAQLEKSRLLSDRFSAERPKGSFSTLEIQRTEQGDSAMYLCASSFRLAESTDTQYFGPGTRLTVL.

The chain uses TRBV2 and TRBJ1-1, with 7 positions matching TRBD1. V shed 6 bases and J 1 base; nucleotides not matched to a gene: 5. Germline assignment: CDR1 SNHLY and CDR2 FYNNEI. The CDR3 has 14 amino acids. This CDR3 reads CASSARQGNTEAFF. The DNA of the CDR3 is TGTGCCAGCAGCGCACGACAGGGGAACACTGAAGCTTTCTTT.

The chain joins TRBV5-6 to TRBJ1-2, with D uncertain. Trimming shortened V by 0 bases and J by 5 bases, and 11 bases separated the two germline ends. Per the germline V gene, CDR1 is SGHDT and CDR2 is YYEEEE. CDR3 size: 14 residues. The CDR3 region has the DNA TGTGCCAGCAGCTTGGCGGACGGCAATTATGGCTACACCTTC. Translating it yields CASSLADGNYGYTF. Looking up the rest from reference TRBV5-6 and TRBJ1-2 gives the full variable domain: DAGVTQSPTHLIKTRGQQVTLRCSPKSGHDTVSWYQQALGQGPQFIFQYYEEEERQRGNFPDRFSGHQFPNYSSELNVNALLLGDSALYLCASSLADGNYGYTFGSGTRLTVV.